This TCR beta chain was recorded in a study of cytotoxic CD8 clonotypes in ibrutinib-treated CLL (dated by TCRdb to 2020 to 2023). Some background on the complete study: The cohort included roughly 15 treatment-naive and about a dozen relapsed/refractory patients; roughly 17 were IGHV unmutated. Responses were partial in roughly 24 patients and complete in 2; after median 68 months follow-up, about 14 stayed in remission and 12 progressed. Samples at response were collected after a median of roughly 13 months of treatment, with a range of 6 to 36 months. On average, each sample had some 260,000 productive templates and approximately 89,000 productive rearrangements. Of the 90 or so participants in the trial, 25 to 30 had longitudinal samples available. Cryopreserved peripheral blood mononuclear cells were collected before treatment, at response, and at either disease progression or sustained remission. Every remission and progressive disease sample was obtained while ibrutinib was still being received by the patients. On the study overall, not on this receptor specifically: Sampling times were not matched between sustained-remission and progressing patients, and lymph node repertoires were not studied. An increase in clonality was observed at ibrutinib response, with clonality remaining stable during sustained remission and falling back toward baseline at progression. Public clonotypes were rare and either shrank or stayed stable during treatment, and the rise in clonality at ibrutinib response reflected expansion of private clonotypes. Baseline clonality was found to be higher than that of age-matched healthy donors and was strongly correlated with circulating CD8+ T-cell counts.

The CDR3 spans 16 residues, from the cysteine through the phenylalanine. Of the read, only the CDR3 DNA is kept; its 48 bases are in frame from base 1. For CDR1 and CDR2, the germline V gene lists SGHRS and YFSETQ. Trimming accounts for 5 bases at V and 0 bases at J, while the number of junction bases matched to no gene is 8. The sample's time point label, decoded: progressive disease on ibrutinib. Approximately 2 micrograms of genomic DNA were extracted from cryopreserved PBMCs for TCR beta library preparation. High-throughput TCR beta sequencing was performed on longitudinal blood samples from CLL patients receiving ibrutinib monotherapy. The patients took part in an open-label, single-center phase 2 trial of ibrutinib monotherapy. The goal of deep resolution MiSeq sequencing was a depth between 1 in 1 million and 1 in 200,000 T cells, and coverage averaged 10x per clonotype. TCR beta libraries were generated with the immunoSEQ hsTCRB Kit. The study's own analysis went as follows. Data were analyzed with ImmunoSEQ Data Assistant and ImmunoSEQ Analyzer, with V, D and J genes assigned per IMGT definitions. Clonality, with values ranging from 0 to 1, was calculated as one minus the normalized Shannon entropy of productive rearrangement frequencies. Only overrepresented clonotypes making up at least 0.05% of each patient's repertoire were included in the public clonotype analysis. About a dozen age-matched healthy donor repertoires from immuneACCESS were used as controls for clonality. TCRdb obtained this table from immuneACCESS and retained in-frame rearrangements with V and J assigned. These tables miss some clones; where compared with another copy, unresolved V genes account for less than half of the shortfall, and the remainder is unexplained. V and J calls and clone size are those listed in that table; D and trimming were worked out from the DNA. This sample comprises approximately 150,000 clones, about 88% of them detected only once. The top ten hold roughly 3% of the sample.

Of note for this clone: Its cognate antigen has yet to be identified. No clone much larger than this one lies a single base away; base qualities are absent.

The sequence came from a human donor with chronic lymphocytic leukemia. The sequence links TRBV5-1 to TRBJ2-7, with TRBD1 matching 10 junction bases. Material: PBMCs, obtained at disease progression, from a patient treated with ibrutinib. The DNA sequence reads TGCGCCAGCAGTCTAGGACAGGGGGGACTCTCCTACGAGCAGTACTTC. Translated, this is CASSLGQGGLSYEQYF.